The sequence of this T cell receptor beta chain was determined in a study of beta chain features in type 1 diabetes. The CDR3 loop spans 14 amino acids. J was trimmed by 6 bases and V by 3 bases; bases with no gene match: 4. Germline CDR1 MNHEY, CDR2 SMNVEV (reference sequence). Via CD45RO/CCR7/CD25/CD127/CD95/CD27, cells of the CD4+ naive, central memory, regulatory and stem cell-like memory subsets were sorted. The entirety of the isolated RNA underwent reverse transcription, so expressed TCRB transcripts were sequenced. Clones were sequenced by immunoSEQ multiplex PCR, and TCRdb holds only the in-frame ones, with some missing. The data show 300,000 to 400,000 clones, more than 9.5% seen once.

The source of this sequence is a young woman in good health. Sequencing used naive CD4+ T cells from blood. This chain connects TRBV27 to TRBJ1-2, with 10 bases aligning to TRBD1. In DNA, the CDR3 is TGTGCCAGCAGTTTGTTAGGACAGGGGGATGGCTACACCTTC. It specifies CASSLLGQGDGYTF.